This TCR beta chain was retrieved from a study of T-cell reconstitution after alpha-beta-depleted transplantation in children. Germline V gives CDR1 SGHRS, CDR2 YFSETQ. This CDR3 region has 16 residues. V was clipped by 2 bases and J by 5 bases; unmatched bases: 5. This clonotype was seen ten or more times. Molecular barcoding with unique molecular identifiers was used for the TCRbeta library. TCRdb ran MiXCR on the PCR reads and lists one entry per CDR3 protein. The sample comprises hundreds of thousands of distinct CDR3 sequences, about an eighth of which are singletons, and 0.65% to 0.9% rests with the top ten.

This sequence joins TRBV5-1 and TRBJ2-1; 12 nucleotides agree with TRBD2. This receptor was taken from a girl aged 2-10 years with congenital amegakaryocytic thrombocytopenia, due to receive a stem cell transplant. The sequencing here drew on PBMCs, taken before TCRalphabeta/CD19-depleted stem cell transplant. This CDR3 reads CASSFLAGGPHNEQFF. CDR3 nucleotides: TGCGCCAGCAGCTTTCTAGCGGGAGGGCCCCACAATGAGCAGTTCTTC.